This TCR beta chain appears in the sequencing data of a study of blood T cell repertoires in COVID-19. Turning to the study itself: Specimens from acute and convalescent COVID-19 originated in the United States, Italy and Spain. T cells, B-cell-depleted T cells, or PBMCs provided the cDNA or gDNA that served as material.

Clones were read by immunoSEQ multiplex PCR, and TCRdb kept only the in-frame ones, dropping some. This sample carries some 200,000 clones, 88% of them seen once, and the ten largest clones take roughly 6%. This receptor was obtained from a man aged 35 to 55 with active or convalescent COVID-19. Material: peripheral blood.

Here the CDR3 reads CAWRKRQGGGYEQYF. CDR3 DNA sequence: TGTGCCTGGAGGAAAAGACAGGGAGGTGGCTACGAGCAGTACTTC. V usage is TRBV30 and J usage is TRBJ2-7, with D possibly TRBD1 on 7 matching bases. In germline, CDR1 is GTSNPN, CDR2 SVGIG (reference sequence). The CDR3 covers 15 residues. Trimming pared 3 bases from V and 3 bases from J, leaving 18 bases between.